This TCR beta chain was profiled in a study of cytomegalovirus exposure and HLA in healthy donors. Findings and limits, study-wide: Differences between HLA loci emerged in a later analysis of TCR association rates, with DRB1 most and HLA-C fewest. There were several of the most significant clusters that appeared linked to common viral pathogens in a later analysis. Productive rates of about 87% or about 30% were seen for most TCR beta V segments in an earlier analysis.

The CDR3 extends over 16 amino acids. Germline assignment: CDR1 SEHNR and CDR2 FQNEAQ (reference sequence). The trim removed 1 base at V and 4 bases at J, leaving 9 bases unmatched. A multiplex PCR was run with 60 Vbeta primers and 13 Jbeta primers. Here immunoSEQ multiplex PCR was the method, and the copy in TCRdb shows in-frame clones only, minus some. Among approximately 180,000 clones, about three quarters were seen once, and the ten largest hold around 0.99%. Points on this clone: The antigen remains undetermined.

The sequence came from a woman in her thirties or forties in good health and CMV-seronegative. The chain joins TRBV7-9 to TRBJ1-2; TRBD1 agrees at 7 bases. The sequencing input was PBMCs. CDR3 nucleotide sequence: TGTGCCAGCAGCTTAGGGCGGGACAGAGTCTTCTATGGCTACACCTTC. Residues: CASSLGRDRVFYGYTF.